This T cell receptor beta chain was recovered during a study of T cells in tuberculosis. This clone was detected only once. TCRdb keeps only in-frame clones here, not all; method: immunoSEQ multiplex PCR. The sample lists some 22,000 clones, around 97% occurring once. V lost 5 bases and J 8 bases, leaving 24 bases between the germline ends. Germline V gives CDR1 MNHEY, CDR2 SMNVEV (reference sequence). The CDR3 sequence is 17 residues long. This clonotype originated in a donor between 10 and 29 years old with latent tuberculosis or without tuberculosis infection. The chain combines TRBV27 with TRBJ1-4; no reliable D call. The sequenced material came from PBMCs. DNA for the CDR3: TGTGCCAGCAGTCGACTGGTTATCGCGGGCTGGGAAGAAAAACTGTTTTTT. Amino acid sequence: CASSRLVIAGWEEKLFF.